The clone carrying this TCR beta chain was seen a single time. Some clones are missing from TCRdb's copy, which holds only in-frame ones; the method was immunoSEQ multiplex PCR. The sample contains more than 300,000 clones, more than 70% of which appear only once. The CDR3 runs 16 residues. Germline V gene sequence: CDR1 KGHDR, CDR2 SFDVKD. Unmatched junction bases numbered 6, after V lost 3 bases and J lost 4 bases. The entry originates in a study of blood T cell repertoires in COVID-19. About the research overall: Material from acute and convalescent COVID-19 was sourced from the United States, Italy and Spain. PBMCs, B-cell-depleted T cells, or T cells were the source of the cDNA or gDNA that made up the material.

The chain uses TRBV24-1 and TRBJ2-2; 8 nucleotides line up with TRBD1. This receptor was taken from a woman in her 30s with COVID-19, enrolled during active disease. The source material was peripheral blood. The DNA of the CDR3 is TGTGCCACCAGTGATCCGGGACAGGCATTCACCGGGGAGCTGTTTTTT. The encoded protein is CATSDPGQAFTGELFF.